This T cell receptor (beta chain) was captured in a study of blood T cell repertoires in COVID-19. The wider study: Spain, Italy and the United States supplied samples that represented acute and convalescent COVID-19. PBMCs, B-cell-depleted T cells, or T cells provided the cDNA or gDNA that made up the material.

This clone was found a few times. Methods used by the authors: Counts of nucleated cells, estimated from reference gene primer amplification, were obtained. Produced via immunoSEQ multiplex PCR; TCRdb's table is partial and in-frame only. That table is the source of V, J and clone size, and D and trimming were worked out from the DNA. The profile covers over 150,000 clones, with about 89% appearing a single time and 0.45% to 0.65% taken by the ten largest. CDR1 is SGHVS and CDR2 is FQNEAQ in the germline V gene. The CDR3 is 16 residues long. The V gene lost 1 base and the J gene lost 6 bases, with 16 bases spanning the gap.

The J gene is TRBJ1-5, the V gene TRBV7-8, with D perhaps TRBD1 (5 bases). The sample was peripheral blood. The sequence derives from a middle-aged man with acute or convalescent COVID-19. CDR3 region: CASSLGMGGKSQPQHF. The DNA of the CDR3 is TGTGCCAGCAGCTTAGGAATGGGGGGGAAGAGTCAGCCCCAGCATTTT.